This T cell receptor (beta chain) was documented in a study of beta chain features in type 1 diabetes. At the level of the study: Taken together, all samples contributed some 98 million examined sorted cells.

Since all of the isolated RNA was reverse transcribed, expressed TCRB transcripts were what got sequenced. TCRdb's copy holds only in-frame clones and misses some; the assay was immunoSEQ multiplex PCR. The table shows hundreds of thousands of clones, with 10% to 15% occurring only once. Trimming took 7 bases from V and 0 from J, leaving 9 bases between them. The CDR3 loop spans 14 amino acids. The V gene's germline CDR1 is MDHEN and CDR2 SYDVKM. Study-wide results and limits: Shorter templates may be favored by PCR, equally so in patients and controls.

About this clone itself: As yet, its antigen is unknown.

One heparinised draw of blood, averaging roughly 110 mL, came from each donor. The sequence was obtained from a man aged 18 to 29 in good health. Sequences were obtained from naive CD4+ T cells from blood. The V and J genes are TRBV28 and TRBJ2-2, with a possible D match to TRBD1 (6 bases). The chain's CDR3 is CASTRDTNTGELFF. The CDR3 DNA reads TGTGCCAGCACTAGGGACACGAACACCGGGGAGCTGTTTTTT.